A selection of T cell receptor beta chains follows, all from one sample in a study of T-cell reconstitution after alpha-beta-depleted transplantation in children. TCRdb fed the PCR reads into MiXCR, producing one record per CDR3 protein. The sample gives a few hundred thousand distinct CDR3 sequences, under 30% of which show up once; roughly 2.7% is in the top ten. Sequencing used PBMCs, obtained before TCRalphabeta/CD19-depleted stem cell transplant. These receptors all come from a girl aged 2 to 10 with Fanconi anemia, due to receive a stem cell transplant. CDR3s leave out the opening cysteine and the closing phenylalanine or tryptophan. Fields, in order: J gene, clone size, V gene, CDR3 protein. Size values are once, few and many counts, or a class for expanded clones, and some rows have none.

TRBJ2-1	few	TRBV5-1	ASSLNRLAGGSGPDEQF
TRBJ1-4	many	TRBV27	ASSPFGRFNEKLF
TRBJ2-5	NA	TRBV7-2	ASSLALFLAGGHIGTQY
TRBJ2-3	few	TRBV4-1	ASSQGDRSDTQY
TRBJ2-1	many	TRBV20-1	SARYRDVWDEQF
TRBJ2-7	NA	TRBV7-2	ASSFMTSGRLYEQY
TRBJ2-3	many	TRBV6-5	ASSPRLAGGGVDTQY
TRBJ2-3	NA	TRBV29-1	SVGLLIPRDTQY
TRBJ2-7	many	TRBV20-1	SAAPPSGSVYEQY
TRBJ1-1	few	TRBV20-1	SARVGESMNTEAF
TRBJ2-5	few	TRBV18	ASSPAGETQY
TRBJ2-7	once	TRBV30	AWSVGLAGTYEQY
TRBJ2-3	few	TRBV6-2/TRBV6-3	ASSYLRTSPFTDTQY
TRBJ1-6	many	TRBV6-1	ASGNRGSPLH
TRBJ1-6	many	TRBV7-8	ASSLIDRENSPLH